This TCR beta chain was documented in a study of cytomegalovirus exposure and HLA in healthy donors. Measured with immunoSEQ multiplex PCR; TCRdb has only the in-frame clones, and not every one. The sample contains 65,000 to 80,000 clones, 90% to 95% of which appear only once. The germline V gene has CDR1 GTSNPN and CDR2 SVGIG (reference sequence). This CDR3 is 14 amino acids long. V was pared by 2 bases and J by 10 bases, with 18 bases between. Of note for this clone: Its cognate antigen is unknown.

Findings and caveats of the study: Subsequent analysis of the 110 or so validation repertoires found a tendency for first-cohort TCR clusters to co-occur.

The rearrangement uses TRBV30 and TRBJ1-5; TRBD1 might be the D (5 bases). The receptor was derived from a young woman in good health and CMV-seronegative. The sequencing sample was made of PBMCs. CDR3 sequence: CAWSFGQGKSPQHF. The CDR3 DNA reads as TGTGCCTGGAGTTTTGGGCAGGGTAAGAGTCCCCAGCATTTT.